This T cell receptor beta chain was retrieved from a study of cytomegalovirus exposure and HLA in healthy donors. V was clipped by 1 base and J by 6 bases; unmatched bases: 5. CDR3 length: 14 residues. Germline CDR1 reads LGHNA; CDR2 reads YSLEER. On this clone: Its antigen is still unknown.

Findings and limits, study-wide: While the bulk of TCR sequences proved rare, some public TCRs turned up in many donors.

This PCR relied on a set of 60 Vbeta primers and 13 Jbeta primers. Sequenced by immunoSEQ multiplex PCR; TCRdb stores in-frame clones only, minus some. The sample consists of over 90,000 clones, 60% to 80% of them appearing once. This chain connects TRBV4-3 to TRBJ1-2, with 7 bases lining up with TRBD1. This TCR was recovered from a male donor in good health and CMV-seropositive. The specimen sequenced was PBMCs. CDR3 sequence: CASSQADRADGYTF. In DNA, the CDR3 is TGCGCCAGCAGCCAAGCTGACAGGGCGGATGGCTACACCTTC.